The next 6 T cell receptor beta chains were all read from a single sample in a study of PD-L1 blockade in urothelial cancer (TCRdb year 2017). The time point label of this sample denotes: pretreatment peripheral blood. Library generation was performed with the immunoSEQ multiplex PCR assay. TCRdb mirrors the immuneACCESS table, restricted to in-frame sequences. Some clones are absent from its copies; in checked studies, under half trace to an unresolved V gene, and the reason for the others is unknown. The table for this sample lists roughly 100,000 clones; roughly nine tenths of them were counted only once. The ten largest clones capture 0.85% to 1% of the sample. Sequenced here: PBMCs, sampled around atezolizumab (anti-PD-L1) treatment. The receptor set was obtained from a woman aged 80 or over with urothelial cancer.

This rearrangement joins TRBV7-3 to TRBJ2-1, with TRBD2 matching over 11 bases. Looked up from germline, CDR1 is SGHTA and CDR2 is FQGTGA. The length of the CDR3 is 18 residues. V gave up 5 bases and J gave up 0 bases; unmatched junction bases: 9. CDR3 sequence reads: CASSPSLAGGLSYNEQFF. Written as DNA, the CDR3 is TGTGCCAGCAGCCCCTCCCTAGCGGGAGGCCTCTCCTACAATGAGCAGTTCTTC. Full variable domain (rest looked up from reference TRBV7-3 and TRBJ2-1): GAGVSQTPSNKVTEKGKYVELRCDPISGHTALYWYRQSLGQGPEFLIYFQGTGAADDSGLPNDRFFAVRPEGSVSTLKIQRTERGDSAVYLCASSPSLAGGLSYNEQFFGPGTRLTVL.

As regards this clone: A read error may produce the germline difference seen at one junction end. The chain couples TRBV5-5 to TRBJ2-1; D is perhaps TRBD1 (6 bases). The CDR3 length is 14 residues. Looked up from germline, CDR1 is SGHKS and CDR2 is YYEKEE (reference sequence). DNA of the CDR3: TGTGCCAGCAGCTTGGTTGGACAGCCCAATAAGCAGTTCTTC. It yields the protein CASSLVGQPNKQFF.

The rearrangement links TRBV19 to TRBJ1-5; possible D gene TRBD1, 5 bases. This CDR3 has 15 residues. Germline V gene lookup returns CDR1 LNHDA and CDR2 SQIVND (reference sequence). Between the trimmed V and J ends, which lost 1 base and 2 bases, there was a span of 9 bases. Here the CDR3 DNA reads TGTGCCAGTAGTATAGTATGGGGGGGCAATCAGCCCCAGCATTTT. Amino acid sequence: CASSIVWGGNQPQHF. The full variable domain, its missing parts supplied by reference TRBV19 and TRBJ1-5, is DGGITQSPKYLFRKEGQNVTLSCEQNLNHDAMYWYRQDPGQGLRLIYYSQIVNDFQKGDIAEGYSVSREKKESFPLTVTSAQKNPTAFYLCASSIVWGGNQPQHFGDGTRLSIL.

The chain joins TRBV19 to TRBJ2-4; the D gene is possibly TRBD2 (6 bases). The V gene lost 2 bases and the J gene lost 6 bases, with 17 bases spanning the gap. The CDR3 extends over 16 amino acids. The germline gives CDR1 LNHDA, CDR2 SQIVND (reference sequence). CDR3 region: CASSIRGLGVSNIQYF. DNA for the CDR3: TGTGCCAGTAGTATAAGGGGACTCGGGGTTTCAAACATTCAGTACTTC.

This rearrangement joins TRBV29-1 to TRBJ2-1; 9 bases match TRBD2. The length of the CDR3 is 11 residues. Germline trimming cut 4 bases from V and 12 bases from J; bases unmatched to any gene: 4. Germline loops: CDR1 SQVTM, CDR2 ANQGSEA. For the CDR3, the DNA is TGCAGCGTTGTTGCGGGAGGGGGGCAGTTCTTC. Amino acid sequence: CSVVAGGGQFF.

The V gene is TRBV2, the J gene TRBJ1-4; D might be TRBD1 (5 bases). The CDR3 runs to 14 residues. V lost 4 bases, J lost 7 bases, and 13 bases lay in between. CDR1 and CDR2 from the germline V gene are SNHLY and FYNNEI. Written as DNA, the CDR3 is TGTGCCAGCAGTGGTAGCAGGGCGAGTGAAAAACTGTTTTTT. As protein: CASSGSRASEKLFF.